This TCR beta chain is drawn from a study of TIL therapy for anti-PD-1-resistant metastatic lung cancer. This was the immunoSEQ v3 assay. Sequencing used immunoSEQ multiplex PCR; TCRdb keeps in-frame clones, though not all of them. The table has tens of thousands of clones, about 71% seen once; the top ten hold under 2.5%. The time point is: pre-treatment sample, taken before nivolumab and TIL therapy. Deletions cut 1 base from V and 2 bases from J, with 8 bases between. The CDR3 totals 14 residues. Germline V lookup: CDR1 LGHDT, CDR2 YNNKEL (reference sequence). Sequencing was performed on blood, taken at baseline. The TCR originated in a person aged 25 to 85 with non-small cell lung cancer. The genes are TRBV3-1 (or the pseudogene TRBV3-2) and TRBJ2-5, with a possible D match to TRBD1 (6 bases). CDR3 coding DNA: TGTGCCAGCAGCCAAGCCGGGACACAAGAGACCCAGTACTTC. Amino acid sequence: CASSQAGTQETQYF.